A single sample gave rise to the 25 T cell receptor beta chains below, sequenced in a study of blood T cell repertoires in COVID-19 (dated by TCRdb to between 2020 and 2021). The protocol used for the library was the immunoSEQ multiplex PCR assay. TCRdb took this table from immuneACCESS and kept in-frame rearrangements with V and J called. Such tables lack part of the clones; where checked against another copy, unresolved V genes explain under half of the gap, and the rest is unexplained. The sample table contains under 250,000 clones; only one count was recorded for over 90% of them. Around 0.86% of the sample is taken by the ten largest. Sample: peripheral blood. The origin of the receptors is a man younger than 40 with COVID-19, enrolled during active disease.

CDR3 amino acids: CASSLGGPTYEQYF. Here the CDR3 DNA reads TGCGCCAGCAGCTTGGGGGGGCCGACCTACGAGCAGTACTTC. The chain has TRBV5-1 and TRBJ2-7; D perhaps matches TRBD1 (6 bases). The CDR3 runs 14 residues. Germline-derived CDR1 and CDR2 are SGHRS and YFSETQ. Deletions cut 0 bases from V and 2 bases from J, with 9 bases between.

This chain joins TRBV30 and TRBJ1-5; TRBD1 agrees at 7 bases. The V segment lost 1 base and the J segment 3 bases; nucleotides outside the gene matches: 3. The germline CDR1 and CDR2 sequences are GTSNPN and SVGIG (reference sequence). The CDR3 length is 14 residues. The CDR3 DNA sequence: TGTGCCTGGAGTGAGGGGACAGACAATCAGCCCCAGCATTTT. Residues: CAWSEGTDNQPQHF.

The CDR3 loop is CASSQDLGQGLDTQYF. The CDR3 DNA sequence: TGTGCCAGCAGCCAAGATTTGGGACAGGGCTTGGATACGCAGTATTTT. The V and J genes are TRBV3-1 (or the pseudogene TRBV3-2) and TRBJ2-3; 9 bases agree with TRBD1. The CDR3 contains 16 residues. Germline-derived CDR1 and CDR2 are LGHDT and YNNKEL (reference sequence). V trimming: 0 bases; J trimming: 6 bases; junction bases outside the gene matches: 7.

This clone was seen a single time. The chain links TRBV3-1 (or the pseudogene TRBV3-2) to TRBJ2-1, with D hard to call. Germline CDR1 reads LGHDT; CDR2 reads YNNKEL (reference sequence). Trimming cost V 0 bases and J 5 bases, with 8 bases left between them. The CDR3 is made up of 14 amino acids. CDR3 loop: CASSQDSRNNEQFF. Written as DNA, the CDR3 is TGTGCCAGCAGCCAAGACTCGCGGAACAATGAGCAGTTCTTC.

This clone was observed a handful of times. This chain links TRBV7-3 with TRBJ2-2, with 7 bases fitting TRBD2. CDR1 and CDR2 (germline): SGHTA, FQGTGA. This CDR3 has 15 amino acids. Trimming at V came to 5 bases and at J to 4 bases, leaving 7 bases not matched to a gene. In nucleotides, the CDR3 is TGTGCCAGCAGCCCCGGGACTATAGGCACCGGGGAGCTGTTTTTT. Translated: CASSPGTIGTGELFF.

This rearrangement joins TRBV5-4 to TRBJ2-7; TRBD1 agrees at 9 bases. This CDR3 is 13 amino acids long. The V segment lost 3 bases and the J segment 3 bases; nucleotides outside the gene matches: 1. Germline CDR1 SGHNT, CDR2 YYREEE (reference sequence). The CDR3 coding sequence is TGTGCCAGCAGCTCGGGACAGGGCTACGAGCAGTACTTC. Encoded protein: CASSSGQGYEQYF.

This clone appeared a few times. J is TRBJ2-7 and V is TRBV2; D is possibly TRBD1 (5 bases). Trimming shortened V by 10 bases and J by 6 bases, and 22 bases separated the two germline ends. CDR1 and CDR2 (germline): SNHLY, FYNNEI. The CDR3 has 14 amino acids. The CDR3 nucleotides are TGTGCCACCTCCCCTGAGACAGTTTCAGTCGAGCAGTACTTC. Protein sequence: CATSPETVSVEQYF.

V and J are TRBV19 and TRBJ2-2, with 9 bases identical to TRBD1. Losses at the gene ends were 3 bases for V and 6 bases for J; bases not matched to a gene: 8. Germline V CDR1 and CDR2: LNHDA, SQIVND (reference sequence). The CDR3 runs to 16 residues. CDR3 in amino acids: CASSILYRGRAGELFF. The CDR3 region has the DNA TGTGCCAGTAGTATTTTGTACAGGGGGCGCGCCGGGGAGCTGTTTTTT.

V usage is TRBV19 and J usage is TRBJ2-5; D may be TRBD1 (5 bases). This CDR3 comprises 14 residues. CDR1 is LNHDA and CDR2 is SQIVND in the germline V gene (reference sequence). V was shortened by 5 bases and J by 1 base, with 11 bases between the two germline ends. CDR3 region: CASSPRTPQETQYF. CDR3 coding DNA: TGTGCCAGTAGTCCCAGGACACCCCAAGAGACCCAGTACTTC.

This clone came up once. The chain recombines TRBV19 with TRBJ1-6; perhaps TRBD1 as D (6 bases). The CDR3 contains 15 residues. CDR1 LNHDA and CDR2 SQIVND come from the germline V gene (reference sequence). Trimming shortened V by 1 base and J by 9 bases, and 13 bases separated the two germline ends. This CDR3 is CASSIGGKQGSPLHF. CDR3 in DNA: TGTGCCAGTAGTATAGGGGGGAAACAGGGTTCACCCCTCCACTTT. The full variable domain, completed using reference TRBV19 and TRBJ1-6, is DGGITQSPKYLFRKEGQNVTLSCEQNLNHDAMYWYRQDPGQGLRLIYYSQIVNDFQKGDIAEGYSVSREKKESFPLTVTSAQKNPTAFYLCASSIGGKQGSPLHFGNGTRLTVT.

The V gene is TRBV19, the J gene TRBJ1-5; D might be TRBD1 (5 bases). The germline CDR1 and CDR2 sequences are LNHDA and SQIVND (reference sequence). Trimming took off 5 bases at V and 3 bases at J, with 14 bases between the two ends. There are 15 residues in the CDR3. The CDR3 region is CASSHKGVSNQPQHF. As DNA, the CDR3 is TGTGCCAGTAGTCATAAAGGGGTTTCCAATCAGCCCCAGCATTTT. The full variable domain, rest sourced from reference TRBV19 and TRBJ1-5, is DGGITQSPKYLFRKEGQNVTLSCEQNLNHDAMYWYRQDPGQGLRLIYYSQIVNDFQKGDIAEGYSVSREKKESFPLTVTSAQKNPTAFYLCASSHKGVSNQPQHFGDGTRLSIL.

The chain combines TRBV4-1 with TRBJ1-1; possible D gene TRBD1, 5 bases. The ends were cut back, 2 bases at V and 1 base at J, with 8 bases in the middle. The length of the CDR3 is 14 residues. Germline CDR1 is MGHRA and CDR2 is YSYEKL. The CDR3 sequence is CASSQKGSNTEAFF. CDR3 bases: TGCGCCAGCAGCCAAAAGGGGTCGAACACTGAAGCTTTCTTT.

The chain links TRBV4-2 to TRBJ2-7; TRBD2 matches 10 bases. Germline V lookup: CDR1 LGHNA, CDR2 YNFKEQ. This CDR3 has 15 amino acids. J was trimmed by 4 bases and V by 7 bases; bases with no gene match: 10. The CDR3 loop is CASNPSSGGRYEQYF. Here the CDR3 DNA reads TGTGCCAGCAACCCTTCTAGCGGGGGAAGATACGAGCAGTACTTC.

J is TRBJ1-4 and V is TRBV5-5, with TRBD1 matching over 9 bases. This CDR3 comprises 16 residues. Germline V CDR1 and CDR2: SGHKS, YYEKEE (reference sequence). V dropped 0 bases and J dropped 6; count of bases not matched to a gene: 6. The CDR3 DNA follows: TGTGCCAGCAGCTTGGAGGCGGGACAGGGACATGAAAAACTGTTTTTT. It yields the protein CASSLEAGQGHEKLFF.

This chain links TRBV5-1 with TRBJ2-7; 8 bases agree with TRBD1. CDR3 length: 14 amino acids. The V segment lost 6 bases and the J segment 0 bases; nucleotides outside the gene matches: 5. Germline V gene sequence: CDR1 SGHRS, CDR2 YFSETQ. The CDR3 DNA follows: TGCGCCAGCAACAGACAGGGGAGCTCCTACGAGCAGTACTTC. Translated: CASNRQGSSYEQYF. The variable domain in full, with the rest retrieved from reference TRBV5-1 and TRBJ2-7, is KAGVTQTPRYLIKTRGQQVTLSCSPISGHRSVSWYQQTPGQGLQFLFEYFSETQRNKGNFPGRFSGRQFSNSRSEMNVSTLELGDSALYLCASNRQGSSYEQYFGPGTRLTVT.

The V call is TRBV5-1, the J call TRBJ2-5, with a weak D call TRBD2 (6 bases). The ends were cut back, 4 bases at V and 5 bases at J, with 21 bases in the middle. Germline V gives CDR1 SGHRS, CDR2 YFSETQ. CDR3 length equals 16 residues. CDR3 nucleotides: TGCGCCAGCAGCCCCAGAGGGACTCCTGGGACCGAGACCCAGTACTTC. Amino acid sequence: CASSPRGTPGTETQYF.

This chain connects TRBV18 to TRBJ2-5; D call uncertain. CDR3 length equals 13 residues. Germline V gene lookup returns CDR1 KGHSH and CDR2 LQKENI. The V end lost 2 bases, the J end lost 2 bases, and 6 bases lay between the germline ends. The CDR3 coding sequence is TGTGCCAGCTCACCATATTATCAAGAGACCCAGTACTTC. Its protein product is CASSPYYQETQYF.

The chain carries TRBV5-5 and TRBJ2-3; TRBD2 matches at 13 bases. The CDR3 has 17 residues. Germline CDR1 SGHKS, CDR2 YYEKEE (reference sequence). Losses at the gene ends were 1 base for V and 2 bases for J; bases not matched to a gene: 4. CDR3 DNA: TGTGCCAGCAGCTTGCAAGGGACTAGCGGGACCACAGATACGCAGTATTTT. Protein: CASSLQGTSGTTDTQYF.

The chain recombines TRBV6-5 with TRBJ1-1; D is possibly TRBD1 (6 bases). Germline CDR1 and CDR2: MNHEY and SVGAGI. The CDR3 loop spans 14 amino acids. Trimming took 8 bases from V and 1 from J, leaving 14 bases between them. DNA for the CDR3: TGTGCCAGCCTGGGTCGAGGGGGGAACACTGAAGCTTTCTTT. Protein sequence: CASLGRGGNTEAFF.

Only a few counts were recorded for this clone. This rearrangement joins TRBV9 to TRBJ2-1, with TRBD2 matching 8 bases. This CDR3 comprises 17 residues. Per germline, CDR1 SGDLS and CDR2 YYNGEE. Losses at the gene ends were 0 bases for V and 8 bases for J; bases not matched to a gene: 13. The CDR3 protein is CASSVGGGGGSWDEQFF. The CDR3, as DNA: TGTGCCAGCAGCGTAGGAGGCGGCGGGGGGTCGTGGGATGAGCAGTTCTTC.

The chain links TRBV15 to TRBJ1-3; TRBD1 matches at 7 bases. The CDR3 spans 16 residues. The V gene end was trimmed by 1 base and the J gene end by 4 bases; junction bases not matched to a gene: 7. Looked up from germline, CDR1 is LNHNV and CDR2 is YYDKDF (reference sequence). The CDR3 sequence is CATSRAPTGNGNTIYF. The CDR3 DNA is TGTGCCACCAGCAGAGCTCCGACAGGGAACGGAAACACCATATATTTT. The variable domain in full, completed from reference TRBV15 and TRBJ1-3, reads DAMVIQNPRYQVTQFGKPVTLSCSQTLNHNVMYWYQQKSSQAPKLLFHYYDKDFNNEADTPDNFQSRRPNTSFCFLDIRSPGLGDTAMYLCATSRAPTGNGNTIYFGEGSWLTVV.

This clone was seen more than once but under ten times. This chain uses TRBV7-9 with TRBJ1-5; D may be TRBD1 (5 bases). The CDR3 sequence is 14 residues long. Per germline, CDR1 SEHNR and CDR2 FQNEAQ (reference sequence). Trimming took off 5 bases at V and 8 bases at J, with 16 bases between the two ends. The CDR3 loop reads CASSLSSGVEPQHF. The CDR3 bases are TGTGCCAGCAGCCTCAGTTCGGGGGTGGAGCCCCAGCATTTT.

V gene TRBV6-5 combines with J gene TRBJ1-6; 7 bases are a match to TRBD1. Germline lookup yields CDR1 MNHEY and CDR2 SVGAGI. This CDR3 is built from 14 residues. Trimming removed 4 bases from V and 8 bases from J; junction bases left unmatched: 5. DNA for the CDR3: TGTGCCAGCAGTTCAGGGGGTGGGTATTCACCCCTCCACTTT. Translated, it gives CASSSGGGYSPLHF.

The J gene is TRBJ2-7, the V gene TRBV5-1; 11 bases fit TRBD2. Germline CDR1 SGHRS, CDR2 YFSETQ. Trimming took 0 bases from V and 6 from J; bases not matched to a gene: 8. The length of the CDR3 is 16 residues. This CDR3 reads CASSLAVAGGPSEQYF. The CDR3 coding sequence is TGCGCCAGCAGCTTGGCGGTAGCGGGGGGGCCTTCCGAGCAGTACTTC.

V and J are TRBV27 and TRBJ1-5, with D unresolved. The germline gives CDR1 MNHEY, CDR2 SMNVEV (reference sequence). Trimming pared 2 bases from V and 4 bases from J, leaving 12 bases between. The CDR3 has 15 residues. In DNA form, the CDR3 reads TGTGCCAGCAGTTTACGGGTCAGCCCGAATCAGCCCCAGCATTTT. Its protein product is CASSLRVSPNQPQHF.